The 12 T cell receptor beta chains below come from one sample, sequenced in a study of shared clonotypes between healthy human individuals. The method was immunoSEQ multiplex PCR; TCRdb's version includes in-frame clones alone and lacks a portion of them. The sample records around 580,000 clones, about 98% being singletons. Naive-designated CD8 cells lacked CD45RO, were positively enriched for CCR7, and omitted terminally differentiated effector memory CD45RA+ cells. The specimen was naive CD8+ T cells sorted from blood. All receptors derive from a man aged 25 to 40 in good health.

The chain carries TRBV2 and TRBJ1-1; TRBD1 is a possible D gene (6 bases). Germline assignment: CDR1 SNHLY and CDR2 FYNNEI. V was pared by 9 bases and J by 6 bases, with 14 bases between. The CDR3 runs 12 residues. CDR3: CASPRGRAEAFF. CDR3 DNA: TGTGCCAGTCCCAGGGGACGCGCTGAAGCTTTCTTT.

V usage is TRBV29-1 and J usage is TRBJ2-3; no reliable D call. The germline V gene has CDR1 SQVTM and CDR2 ANQGSEA. Between the trimmed V and J ends, which lost 0 bases and 1 base, there was a span of 11 bases. This CDR3 has 15 residues. As DNA, the CDR3 is TGCAGCGTTGAAGACTTAATACGGGGCACAGATACGCAGTATTTT. This sequence encodes CSVEDLIRGTDTQYF.

The chain links TRBV7-9 to TRBJ2-2; D remains unclear. Trimming took off 5 bases at V and 1 base at J, with 11 bases between the two ends. The CDR3 spans 15 residues. CDR1 is SEHNR and CDR2 is FQNEAQ in the germline V gene (reference sequence). Here the CDR3 DNA reads TGTGCCAGCAGCCCCGCCCCGGAGAACACCGGGGAGCTGTTTTTT. Its protein is CASSPAPENTGELFF. The entire variable domain, with the rest obtained from reference TRBV7-9 and TRBJ2-2, is as follows: DTGVSQNPRHKITKRGQNVTFRCDPISEHNRLYWYRQTLGQGPEFLTYFQNEAQLEKSRLLSDRFSAERPKGSFSTLEIQRTEQGDSAMYLCASSPAPENTGELFFGEGSRLTVL.

The chain combines TRBV6-5 with TRBJ1-2; D unresolved. The germline V gene encodes CDR1 MNHEY and CDR2 SVGAGI. This CDR3 comprises 14 residues. V was trimmed by 2 bases and J by 2 bases, leaving 9 bases between them. For the CDR3, the DNA is TGTGCCAGCAGTTACGGGGTCCGGAACTATGGCTACACCTTC. Translation: CASSYGVRNYGYTF.

V is TRBV27 and J is TRBJ2-7; possible D gene TRBD2, 5 bases. V was shortened by 8 bases and J by 4 bases, with 12 bases between the two germline ends. The CDR3 has 12 amino acids. Germline CDR1 is MNHEY and CDR2 is SMNVEV (reference sequence). The CDR3, as DNA: TGTGCCAGCTCCCGGGGAGAGTACGAGCAGTACTTC. Its translation is CASSRGEYEQYF.

The rearrangement links TRBV7-9 to TRBJ2-7; a weak D match, TRBD1 (5 bases). The CDR3 has 12 amino acids. CDR1 is SEHNR and CDR2 is FQNEAQ in the germline V gene (reference sequence). Trimming pared 5 bases from V and 6 bases from J, leaving 11 bases between. The CDR3 loop reads CASSDGAFEQYF. The CDR3 bases are TGTGCCAGCAGCGATGGGGCATTCGAGCAGTACTTC.

V and J are TRBV7-9 and TRBJ2-7; D gene uncertain. V lost 5 bases, J lost 4 bases, and 6 bases lay in between. The CDR3 loop spans 11 amino acids. Germline V lookup: CDR1 SEHNR, CDR2 FQNEAQ (reference sequence). The CDR3 spells CASSLPYEQYF. The CDR3 DNA reads as TGTGCCAGCAGCCTCCCTTACGAGCAGTACTTC. Filled out from reference TRBV7-9 and TRBJ2-7, the complete variable domain reads DTGVSQNPRHKITKRGQNVTFRCDPISEHNRLYWYRQTLGQGPEFLTYFQNEAQLEKSRLLSDRFSAERPKGSFSTLEIQRTEQGDSAMYLCASSLPYEQYFGPGTRLTVT.

The chain recombines TRBV27 with TRBJ2-1; D ambiguous. V was pared by 6 bases and J by 2 bases, with 8 bases between. In germline, CDR1 is MNHEY, CDR2 SMNVEV (reference sequence). CDR3 length equals 13 residues. For the CDR3, the DNA is TGTGCCAGCAGAAAGCCGACCTACAATGAGCAGTTCTTC. Amino acid sequence: CASRKPTYNEQFF.

The chain joins TRBV14 to TRBJ1-2; perhaps TRBD1 as D (5 bases). Deletions cut 0 bases from V and 7 bases from J, with 12 bases between. Germline V gene sequence: CDR1 SGHDN, CDR2 FVKESK. The CDR3 has 14 amino acids. The CDR3 here is CASSQEVGDPGYTF. CDR3 bases: TGTGCCAGCAGCCAAGAGGTGGGGGATCCTGGCTACACCTTC.

The chain employs TRBV7-9 and TRBJ2-1; tentative D call: TRBD1 (6 bases). The CDR3 runs to 16 residues. Germline loops: CDR1 SEHNR, CDR2 FQNEAQ (reference sequence). The V gene lost 1 base and the J gene lost 4 bases, with 14 bases spanning the gap. The CDR3 protein is CASSLGGLGAYNEQFF. CDR3 DNA sequence: TGTGCCAGCAGCTTAGGGGGCCTGGGGGCTTACAATGAGCAGTTCTTC. Variable domain in full (rest from reference TRBV7-9 and TRBJ2-1): DTGVSQNPRHKITKRGQNVTFRCDPISEHNRLYWYRQTLGQGPEFLTYFQNEAQLEKSRLLSDRFSAERPKGSFSTLEIQRTEQGDSAMYLCASSLGGLGAYNEQFFGPGTRLTVL.

The chain links TRBV5-1 to TRBJ2-1; D gene uncertain. Trimming removed 0 bases at V and 0 bases at J, with 7 bases between. This CDR3 has 15 residues. Germline V gene sequence: CDR1 SGHRS, CDR2 YFSETQ. The DNA for the CDR3 is TGCGCCAGCAGCTTGGTTGGCCCCTCCTACAATGAGCAGTTCTTC. Protein: CASSLVGPSYNEQFF.

V and J are TRBV5-1 and TRBJ2-1; weak D call: TRBD2 (7 bases). The V gene lost 4 bases and the J gene lost 10 bases, with 15 bases spanning the gap. The CDR3 covers 13 residues. Germline CDR1 and CDR2: SGHRS and YFSETQ. The CDR3 nucleotides read TGCGCCAGCAGCCTGGGGGGGGCGAGGGAGCAGTTCTTC. Protein sequence: CASSLGGAREQFF.